This T cell receptor (beta chain) was identified during a study of T cells in Graves' hyperthyroidism and ophthalmopathy. Whole-study results and caveats: Peripheral blood also featured most of the thyroid clonotypes expanded above 0.001. Stable hyperthyroidism was separated from ophthalmopathy by a model based on 13 V-J features.

With respect to this clonotype: Its antigen remains unknown. Since a much larger clone is just one base distant, this may be a read error.

Uncontrolled infection, other autoimmune disease, pregnancy or lactation barred patients from enrollment. Clinical symptoms, serum thyroxine and TRAb, thyroid ultrasound and orbital computed tomography together formed the diagnostic basis. The investigators amplified TCR beta CDR3 regions from RNA transcripts. Primed by the HTBI set, a first-round RT-PCR was run on the TCR CDR3. TCRdb re-analysed the multiplex PCR reads in MiXCR, keeping a single row per CDR3 protein. The table records 560,000 or so distinct CDR3 sequences, 46% of them present only once. The CDR3 loop spans 13 amino acids. Trimming left V 5 bases short and J 10 bases short, with 12 bases between. CDR1 SGHTA and CDR2 FQGNSA come from the germline V gene.

Sample: peripheral blood or thyroid tissue (not recorded which). The chain uses TRBV7-2 and TRBJ1-6; D not certain. The TCR sequence derives from a woman in her late teens or twenties with Graves' hyperthyroidism. The CDR3 sequence is CASSPVKGSPLHF. Here the CDR3 DNA reads TGTGCCAGCAGCCCCGTCAAAGGGTCACCCCTCCACTTT.